These T cell receptor beta chains were read from a single sample in a study of T cell repertoires in aging, cancer and after chemotherapy. In TCRdb, the multiplex PCR reads were re-called with MiXCR into one record per CDR3 protein. The data hold some 10,000 distinct CDR3 sequences, with 38% observed a single time. The sample taken for sequencing was blood. All receptors derive from a human donor in good health. CDR3s include the opening cysteine and the closing phenylalanine or tryptophan. The D gene is left open where the match is weak. Not all rows give a size; the values are once, few, many and, for expanded clones, a class.

V	J	D	size	DNA	CDR3
TRBV18	TRBJ1-4	TRBD1	once	TGTGCCAGCTCACCGGGCAGGGGGCCTGAAAAACTGTTTTTT	CASSPGRGPEKLFF
TRBV29-1	TRBJ1-2	NA	NA	TGCAGCGTGGGGGACCTCAAAGCTAACTATGGCTACACCTTC	CSVGDLKANYGYTF
TRBV19	TRBJ2-5	NA	medium-sized	TGTGCCAGTAGTAGAATAGGATACCAAGAGACCCAGTACTTC	CASSRIGYQETQYF
TRBV5-4	TRBJ2-2	TRBD1	few	TGTGCCAGCGAGGGGGCCAACACCGGGGAGCTGTTTTTT	CASEGANTGELFF
TRBV6-1	TRBJ2-1	TRBD2	NA	TGTGCCAGCAGTGAAAGCGGGAGGGTCGGAGAGCAGTTCTTC	CASSESGRVGEQFF
TRBV13	TRBJ1-2	NA	NA	TGTGCCAGCAGCTCCGGTTCCGGGTCCAACGGCTACACCTTC	CASSSGSGSNGYTF
TRBV29-1	TRBJ2-5	NA	medium-sized	TGCAGCGCTAGGACATCGGGCCAAGAGACCCAGTACTTC	CSARTSGQETQYF
TRBV12-3/TRBV12-4	TRBJ2-1	NA	NA	TGTGCCAGCCACACTCGACAGGCAACCTACAATGAGCAGTTCTTC	CASHTRQATYNEQFF
TRBV29-1	TRBJ2-1	NA	medium-sized	TGCAGCGTTGATGGCAAGGGTATTGAAAATGAGCAGTTCTTC	CSVDGKGIENEQFF
TRBV6-2/TRBV6-3	TRBJ2-5	TRBD2	NA	TGTGCCAGCAGTAAAGGAGCGGGAGCAATAGAGACCCAGTACTTC	CASSKGAGAIETQYF
TRBV7-9	TRBJ2-1	NA	NA	TGTGCCAGTGCCGGCCATGAGCAGTTCTTC	CASAGHEQFF
TRBV5-6	TRBJ1-5	NA	few	TGTGCCAGCAGCTTGATGGGGGGCGTTGAGGGTCAGCCCCAGCATTTT	CASSLMGGVEGQPQHF
TRBV6-5	TRBJ1-1	TRBD1	NA	TGTGCCAGCAGTTACGGACAGGAGCGGAACACTGAAGCTTTCTTT	CASSYGQERNTEAFF
TRBV27	TRBJ1-2	TRBD1	NA	TGTGCCAGCAGGACAGGGGGCGGTGGCTACACCTTC	CASRTGGGGYTF
TRBV19	TRBJ2-4	NA	few	TGTGCCAGTAGTATGAAGTTGTCGGGGGACACCAAAAACATTCAGTACTTC	CASSMKLSGDTKNIQYF
TRBV6-4	TRBJ2-1	NA	NA	TGTGCCAGCAGTGACGAATTTTACAATGAGCAGTTCTTC	CASSDEFYNEQFF
TRBV5-1	TRBJ2-3	TRBD2	few	TGCGCCAGCAGCGGACTCCTAGCGGGCACAGATACGCAGTATTTT	CASSGLLAGTDTQYF
TRBV5-1	TRBJ2-1	NA	NA	TGCGCCAGCAGCTCCCCCGGGACTCCTAACAATGAGCAGTTCTTC	CASSSPGTPNNEQFF
TRBV7-6	TRBJ2-1	NA	NA	TGTGCCAGCAGCCTCGGCAGTCGTAGAGACAATGAGCAGTTCTTC	CASSLGSRRDNEQFF
TRBV19	TRBJ2-2	TRBD2	NA	TGTGCCAGTAGTGAACTAGCGGGAGGGCCCGGGGAGCTTTTTTTT	CASSELAGGPGELFF
TRBV15	TRBJ1-1	NA	NA	TGTGCCACCAGCAGAGAGAACACTGAAGCTTTCTTT	CATSRENTEAFF
TRBV6-4	TRBJ2-1	NA	few	TGTGCCAGCAGTGACGGCGACGTAAACAATGAGCAGTTCTTC	CASSDGDVNNEQFF
TRBV20-1	TRBJ2-7	TRBD2	NA	TGCAGTGCTAGAGAGCTAGCGGGAGTACACGAGCAGTACTTC	CSARELAGVHEQYF
TRBV19	TRBJ2-3	NA	NA	TGTGCCAGTAGTATTTCTAGGTGGGAGACGCAGTATTTT	CASSISRWETQYF
TRBV5-6	TRBJ2-2	NA	NA	TGTGCCAGCAGCTTTCCGGATCGGCACGCCGGGGAGCTGTTTTTT	CASSFPDRHAGELFF
TRBV6-5	TRBJ2-6	NA	medium-sized	TGTGCCAGCAGCCTGGACCAAACCTCTGGGGCCAACGTCCTGACTTTC	CASSLDQTSGANVLTF
TRBV10-3	TRBJ2-5	NA	few	TGTGCCATCAGTGCCGCCGCGGAGACCCAGTACTTC	CAISAAAETQYF
TRBV7-2	TRBJ2-3	NA	NA	TGTGCCAGCAGCATCAGGGCAGTTCGTACAGATACGCAGTATTTT	CASSIRAVRTDTQYF
TRBV6-6	TRBJ2-3	NA	NA	TGTGCCAGCAGTGCGGGAGATACGCAGTATTTT	CASSAGDTQYF
TRBV5-4	TRBJ1-2	NA	NA	TGTGCCAGCAGCTCACGGGCCTCTCTCTGGAGCTACACCTTC	CASSSRASLWSYTF
TRBV30	TRBJ1-6	TRBD1	NA	TGTGCCTGGAAAGGGACAGGGAGGGATTCACCCCTCCACTTT	CAWKGTGRDSPLHF
TRBV29-1	TRBJ2-5	NA	medium-sized	TGCAGCGTTGAATCAGGCACCCTCCGGGAGACCCAGTACTTC	CSVESGTLRETQYF
TRBV5-4	TRBJ2-7	TRBD2	NA	TGTGCCAGCAGCAAGCGACTAGCGGGAGTGTACGAGCAGTACTTC	CASSKRLAGVYEQYF
TRBV7-3	TRBJ2-1	TRBD2	NA	TGTGCCAGCAGCTTACTAGGACTAGCGGGAGTTTACAATGAGCAGTTCTTC	CASSLLGLAGVYNEQFF
TRBV6-2/TRBV6-3	TRBJ2-1	TRBD2	NA	TGTGCCAGCAGGGGACTAGCGGGAGGGACCTACAATGAGCAGTTCTTC	CASRGLAGGTYNEQFF
TRBV30	TRBJ2-2	TRBD1	NA	TGTGCCTGGGGGTTCGGACAGGGCTACGGGGAGCTGTTTTTT	CAWGFGQGYGELFF
TRBV6-6	TRBJ2-3	TRBD1	few	TGTGCCAGCAGGCTGGGACAGGGAACAGATACGCAGTATTTT	CASRLGQGTDTQYF
TRBV19	TRBJ2-3	TRBD1	NA	TGTGCCAGTAGTGTTGGGACAGGGTGTACAGATACGCAGTATTTT	CASSVGTGCTDTQYF
TRBV5-6	TRBJ1-1	TRBD1	NA	TGTGCCAGCAGCGGGACAGGGGCTGAAGCTTTCTTT	CASSGTGAEAFF
TRBV6-6	TRBJ2-7	NA	NA	TGTGCCAGCACCAAGACAACAGACAGGTTCTACGAGCAGTACTTC	CASTKTTDRFYEQYF
TRBV15	TRBJ2-5	NA	few	TGTGCCACCAGAGGGGGCGGGGGGGAGACCCAGTACTTC	CATRGGGGETQYF
TRBV6-1	TRBJ2-3	NA	NA	TGTGCCAGCAGTGAAGAAATCACAGATACGCAGTATTTT	CASSEEITDTQYF